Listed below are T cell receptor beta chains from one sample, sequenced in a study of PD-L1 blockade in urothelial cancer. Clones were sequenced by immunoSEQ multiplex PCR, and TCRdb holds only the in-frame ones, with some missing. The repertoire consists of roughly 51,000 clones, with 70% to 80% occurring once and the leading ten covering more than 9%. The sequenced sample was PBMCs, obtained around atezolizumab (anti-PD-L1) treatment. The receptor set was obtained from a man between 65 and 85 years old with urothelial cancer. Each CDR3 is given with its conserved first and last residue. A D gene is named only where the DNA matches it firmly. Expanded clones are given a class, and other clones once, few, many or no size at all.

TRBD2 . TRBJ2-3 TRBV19 TGTGCCAGTAGTATAACTAGCGGGAGGACAGATACGCAGTATTTT CASSITSGRTDTQYF
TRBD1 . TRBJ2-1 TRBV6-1 TGTGCCAGCAGAGACGGACAGGTTGGAAGCAATGAGCAGTTCTTC CASRDGQVGSNEQFF
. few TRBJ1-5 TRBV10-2 TGCGCCAGCAGTGATAAGAGTTTGGGCAGCAATCAGCCCCAGCATTTT CASSDKSLGSNQPQHF
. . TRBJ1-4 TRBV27 TGTGCCAGCAGATTAACAGGGATTGCAACTAATGAAAAACTGTTTTTT CASRLTGIATNEKLFF
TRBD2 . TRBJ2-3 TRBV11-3 TGTGCCAGCAGCTTAGCACGGGAGGGCCTAGATACGCAGTATTTT CASSLAREGLDTQYF
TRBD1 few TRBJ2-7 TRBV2 TGTGCCAGCAGTCCGTACCAGGGGGAATCTTACGAGCAGTACTTC CASSPYQGESYEQYF
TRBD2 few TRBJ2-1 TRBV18 TGTGCCAGCTCACCTCGGACTAGCGGGCGATACAATGAGCAGTTCTTC CASSPRTSGRYNEQFF
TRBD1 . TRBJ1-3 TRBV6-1 TGTGCCAGCAGTGCTGCAGGGGGCACCTCTGGAAACACCATATATTTT CASSAAGGTSGNTIYF
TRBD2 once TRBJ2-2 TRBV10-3 TGTGCCATCAGCCTAGCGGGAGACACCGGGGAGCTGTTTTTT CAISLAGDTGELFF
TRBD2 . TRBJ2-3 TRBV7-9 TGTGCCAGCAGCCCCCGTCGTGAGCGGGAGGGGGATACGCAGTATTTT CASSPRREREGDTQYF
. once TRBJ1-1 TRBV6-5 TGTGCCAGCACCCCTCGAGGTAGGAACACTGAAGCTTTCTTT CASTPRGRNTEAFF
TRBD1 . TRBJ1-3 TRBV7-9 TGTGCCAGCAGCTTGACAGGGGGCACTGGAAACACCATATATTTT CASSLTGGTGNTIYF
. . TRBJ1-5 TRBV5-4 TGTGCCAGCAGCTTGGACACCAATCAGCCCCAGCATTTT CASSLDTNQPQHF
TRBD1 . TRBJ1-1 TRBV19 TGTGCCAGTAGTGAGGGACAGGCCTCCACTGAAGCTTTCTTT CASSEGQASTEAFF
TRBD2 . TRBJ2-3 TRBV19 TGTGCCAGTAGTCCGCTAGCGGGAGGGGTGACAGATACGCAGTATTTT CASSPLAGGVTDTQYF
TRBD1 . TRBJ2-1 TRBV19 TGTGCCACCCGGGACAGGGGGACGTACAATGAGCAGTTCTTC CATRDRGTYNEQFF
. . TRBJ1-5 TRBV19 TGTGCCAGTAGTCCCCAGGGGATTTTTAGTAGCAATCAGCCCCAGCATTTT CASSPQGIFSSNQPQHF
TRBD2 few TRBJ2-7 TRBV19 TGTGCCAGTAGGTTAGCGGGAGGGTCATCCTACGAGCAGTACTTC CASRLAGGSSYEQYF
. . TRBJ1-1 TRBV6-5 TGTGCCAGCAGTTACTCTGGCACGAACACTGAAGCTTTCTTT CASSYSGTNTEAFF
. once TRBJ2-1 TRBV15 TGTGCCACCAGCAGAGAGGGTCCCGGGTGGCGGTACAATGAGCAGTTCTTC CATSREGPGWRYNEQFF
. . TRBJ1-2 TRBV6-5 TGTGCCAGCAGTTACTCAACCACAGGGTCTGGCTACACCTTC CASSYSTTGSGYTF
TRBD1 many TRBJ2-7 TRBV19 TGTGCCAGTAGTACGTCAGGGGGTCGGGAGCAGTACTTC CASSTSGGREQYF
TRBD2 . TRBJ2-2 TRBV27 TGTGCCAGCGGTGCGGGAGGGCCGGGCACCGGGGAGCTGTTTTTT CASGAGGPGTGELFF
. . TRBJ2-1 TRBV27 TGTGCCAGCAGTTTATCGGGTGGGGCGGCGGAGCAGTTCTTC CASSLSGGAAEQFF
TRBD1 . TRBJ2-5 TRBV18 TGTGCCAGCTCTTCGACAGGGCAAGAGACCCAGTACTTC CASSSTGQETQYF
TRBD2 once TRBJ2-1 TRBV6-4 TGTGCCAGCGGGGGCGGGAGGGCTGGTGAGCAGTTCTTC CASGGGRAGEQFF
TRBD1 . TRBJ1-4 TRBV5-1 TGCGCCAGCCGGGGGACAGGGGTTGAAAAACTGTTTTTT CASRGTGVEKLFF
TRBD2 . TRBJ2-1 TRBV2 TGTGCCAGCAGGGAGCTTAGCGGGAGTTGGAATGAGCAGTTCTTC CASRELSGSWNEQFF
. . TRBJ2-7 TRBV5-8 TGTGCCAGCAGCGGCGGCTCATGGCTAGTCGACGAGCAGTACTTC CASSGGSWLVDEQYF
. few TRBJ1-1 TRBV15 TGTGCCACCAGCAGAGACGGTCAGCAGGGGACTGAAGCTTTCTTT CATSRDGQQGTEAFF
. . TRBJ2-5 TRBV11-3 TGTGCCAGCAGCCTCGGGGGTGCGGAGACCCAGTACTTC CASSLGGAETQYF
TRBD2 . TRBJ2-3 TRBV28 TGTGCCAGCAGTTCCCACGGGGGGAGCAGGGCGCAGTATTTT CASSSHGGSRAQYF
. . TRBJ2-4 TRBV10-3 TGTGCCATCAGTGAAGAACCGACATACCTTCGGGGGAACATTCAGTACTTC CAISEEPTYLRGNIQYF
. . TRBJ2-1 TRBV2 TGTGCCAGCAGTGTACAGACACCGGGGGAGTACAATGAGCAGTTCTTC CASSVQTPGEYNEQFF
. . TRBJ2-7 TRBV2 TGTGCCAGCAGTGAAGCCTGGGCCACGACAAAGCAGTACTTC CASSEAWATTKQYF
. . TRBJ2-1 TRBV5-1 TGCGCCAGCAGCTTGGACGGAGTGGGAGGTGAGCAGTTCTTC CASSLDGVGGEQFF